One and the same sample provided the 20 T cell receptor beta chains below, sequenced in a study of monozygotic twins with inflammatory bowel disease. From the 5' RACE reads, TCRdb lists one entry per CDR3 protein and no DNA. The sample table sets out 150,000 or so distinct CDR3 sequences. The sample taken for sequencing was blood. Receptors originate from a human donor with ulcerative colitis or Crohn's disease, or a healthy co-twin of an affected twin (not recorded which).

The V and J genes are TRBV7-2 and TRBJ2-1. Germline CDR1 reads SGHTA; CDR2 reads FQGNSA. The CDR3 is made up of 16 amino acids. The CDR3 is CASSSFGSRINNEQFF.

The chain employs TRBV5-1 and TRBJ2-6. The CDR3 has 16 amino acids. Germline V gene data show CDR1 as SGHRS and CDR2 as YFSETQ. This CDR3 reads CASRDRRSSGANVLTF.

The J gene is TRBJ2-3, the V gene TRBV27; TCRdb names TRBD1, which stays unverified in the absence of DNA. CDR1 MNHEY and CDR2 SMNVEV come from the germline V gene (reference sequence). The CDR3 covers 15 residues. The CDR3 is CASSDRGWVTDTQYF.

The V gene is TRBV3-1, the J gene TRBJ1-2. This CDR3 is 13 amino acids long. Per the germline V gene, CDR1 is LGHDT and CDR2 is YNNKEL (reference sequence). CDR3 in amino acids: CASSQGTTYGYTF.

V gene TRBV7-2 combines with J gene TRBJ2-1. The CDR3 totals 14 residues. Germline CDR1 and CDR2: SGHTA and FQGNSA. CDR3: CASGRRGSYNEQFF.

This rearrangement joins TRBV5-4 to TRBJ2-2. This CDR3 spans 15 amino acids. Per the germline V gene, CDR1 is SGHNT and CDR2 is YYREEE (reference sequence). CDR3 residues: CASSLAQRNTGELFF.

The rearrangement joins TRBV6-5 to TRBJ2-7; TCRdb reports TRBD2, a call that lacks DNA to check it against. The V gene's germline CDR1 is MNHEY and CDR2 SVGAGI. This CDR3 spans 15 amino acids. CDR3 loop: CASSYDLAGAHEQYF.

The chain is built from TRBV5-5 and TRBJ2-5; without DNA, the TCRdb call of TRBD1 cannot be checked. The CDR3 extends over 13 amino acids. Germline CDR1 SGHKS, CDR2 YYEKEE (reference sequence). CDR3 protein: CASSIQGIETQYF. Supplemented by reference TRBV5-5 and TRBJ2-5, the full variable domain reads DAGVTQSPTHLIKTRGQQVTLRCSPISGHKSVSWYQQVLGQGPQFIFQYYEKEERGRGNFPDRFSARQFPNYSSELNVNALLLGDSALYLCASSIQGIETQYFGPGTRLLVL.

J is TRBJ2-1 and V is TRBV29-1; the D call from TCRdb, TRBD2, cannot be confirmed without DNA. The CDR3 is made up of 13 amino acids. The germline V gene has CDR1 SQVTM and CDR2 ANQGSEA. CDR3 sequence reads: CSVVLAGVIEQFF.

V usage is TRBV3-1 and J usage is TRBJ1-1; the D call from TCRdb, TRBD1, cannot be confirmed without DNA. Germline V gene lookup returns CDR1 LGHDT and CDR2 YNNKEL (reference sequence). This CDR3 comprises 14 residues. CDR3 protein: CASSQVRGGGEAFF.

The chain's CDR3 is CASSPQTDRAHTF. The chain joins TRBV18 to TRBJ1-2; the TCRdb D gene call, TRBD1, has no DNA to confirm it. The CDR3 runs to 13 residues. Germline CDR1 KGHSH, CDR2 LQKENI.

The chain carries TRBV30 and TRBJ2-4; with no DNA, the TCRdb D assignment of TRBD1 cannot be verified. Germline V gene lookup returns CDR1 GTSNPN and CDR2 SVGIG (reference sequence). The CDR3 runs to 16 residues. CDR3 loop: CAWSIGGHLLKNIQYF.

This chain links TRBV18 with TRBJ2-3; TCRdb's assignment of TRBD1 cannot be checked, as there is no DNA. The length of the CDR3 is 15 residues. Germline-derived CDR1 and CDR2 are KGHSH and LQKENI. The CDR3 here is CASSPSRQGRDTQYF.

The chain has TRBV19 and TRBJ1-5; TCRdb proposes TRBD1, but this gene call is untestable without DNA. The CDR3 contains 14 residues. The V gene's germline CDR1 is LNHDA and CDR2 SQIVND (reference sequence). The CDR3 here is CASSQGAGNQPQHF.

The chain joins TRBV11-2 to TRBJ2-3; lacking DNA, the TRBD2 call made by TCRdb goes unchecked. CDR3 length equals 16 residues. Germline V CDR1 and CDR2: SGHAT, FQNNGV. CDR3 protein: CASSLAYGSNTDTQYF.

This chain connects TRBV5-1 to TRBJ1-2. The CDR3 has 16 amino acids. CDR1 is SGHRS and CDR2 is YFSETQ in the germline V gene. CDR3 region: CASSLALAGPFYGYTF.

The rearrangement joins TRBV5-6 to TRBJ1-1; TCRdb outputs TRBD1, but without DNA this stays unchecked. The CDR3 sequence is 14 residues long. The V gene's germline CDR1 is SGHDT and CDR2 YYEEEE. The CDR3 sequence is CASSTDRVGTEAFF.

The CDR3 loop is CASSFRGYNQNSNQPQHF. The V gene is TRBV12-3 or TRBV12-4, the J gene TRBJ1-5; TCRdb indicates TRBD1, and absent DNA this call remains unverified. The CDR3 extends over 18 amino acids.

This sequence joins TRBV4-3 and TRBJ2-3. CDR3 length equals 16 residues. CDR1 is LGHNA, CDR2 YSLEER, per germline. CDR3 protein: CASSQDLSASTDTQYF.

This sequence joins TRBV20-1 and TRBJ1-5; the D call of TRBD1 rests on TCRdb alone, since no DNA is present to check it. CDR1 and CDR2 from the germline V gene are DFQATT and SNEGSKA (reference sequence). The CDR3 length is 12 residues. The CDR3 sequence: CSASPGGKPQHF.